These T cell receptor beta chains were read from a single sample in a study of tumor-infiltrating lymphocytes in primary liver carcinoma. TCRdb processed the multiplex PCR reads anew with MiXCR; each CDR3 protein has one entry. Among hundreds of thousands of distinct CDR3 sequences listed, roughly 60% were seen once. Sequenced: peripheral blood. The source of these receptors is a man aged 35-49 years with primary liver carcinoma and hepatitis B virus infection. Each CDR3 is given without its conserved first and last residue. D genes are given only for firm matches.

ASSLGSRTDTRY | TRBJ2-3 | TRBV5-6 | NA
ASSRRTSGSDTRY | TRBJ2-3 | TRBV11-3 | TRBD2
AISWASPPDTQY | TRBJ2-3 | TRBV10-3 | NA
ASSRLQEEAF | TRBJ1-1 | TRBV28 | NA
ASTRGGTGGGADTQY | TRBJ2-3 | TRBV6-5 | TRBD2
ASHNPESTEAF | TRBJ1-1 | TRBV6-2/TRBV6-3 | NA
ASSFSGGSLTYEQY | TRBJ2-7 | TRBV12-3/TRBV12-4 | NA
ASSQACGTSGSNTGELF | TRBJ2-2 | TRBV4-3 | TRBD2
ASSHGSVEQY | TRBJ2-7 | TRBV12-3/TRBV12-4 | NA
ASSWGLAGDEQF | TRBJ2-1 | TRBV7-9 | TRBD2
ANRKDRSSQPQH | TRBJ1-5 | TRBV12-3/TRBV12-4 | TRBD1
SVDLTSEQY | TRBJ2-7 | TRBV29-1 | NA
SGGSGRLDTQY | TRBJ2-3 | TRBV29-1 | TRBD2
ASRPGQGDEQY | TRBJ2-7 | TRBV6-2/TRBV6-3 | TRBD1
ASSYTSGTSTDTQY | TRBJ2-3 | TRBV6-5 | TRBD2
ASSPAGLRSNNEQF | TRBJ2-1 | TRBV5-1 | NA
ASSLTGQGSNEQF | TRBJ2-1 | TRBV5-1 | TRBD1
ASSQSSQRAYLEHY | TRBJ2-7 | TRBV6-6 | NA
ASSQTNFGSYNEQF | TRBJ2-1 | TRBV12-3/TRBV12-4 | NA
ATSRQLRETQY | TRBJ2-5 | TRBV28 | NA
SVAAVSGVNVLT | TRBJ2-6 | TRBV29-1 | NA
ASCRTSDYNEQF | TRBJ2-1 | TRBV11-2 | TRBD2
ASSQGAKPLSVTDTQY | TRBJ2-3 | TRBV14 | NA
ASSGVFSNQPQH | TRBJ1-5 | TRBV2 | NA